The TCR beta chain described here comes from a study of T cell responses to AZD1222 COVID-19 vaccine. About the study: Whether given at about 4 or about 12 weeks, second doses were pooled.

To note about this clone: Antigen: not known.

Assay used: immunoSEQ multiplex PCR; TCRdb lists only in-frame clones, some missing. The table lists 150,000 to 180,000 clones, roughly nine tenths of them singletons. Study results and limitations: The repertoires were collected only after the peak T cell response. Among the donors, most were white British and more were female, and clonal diversity was possibly underestimated.

From germline, CDR1 is LGHNT and CDR2 FRNRAP. V was pared by 2 bases and J by 9 bases, with 17 bases between. The CDR3 spans 15 residues. This clonotype was obtained from an adult in good health. The V call is TRBV12-5, the J call TRBJ1-5, with TRBD1 as a possible D gene (5 bases). This specimen consisted of peripheral blood, obtained on day 0 of AZD1222 vaccination. Written as DNA, the CDR3 is TGTGCTAGTGGTTTGAACACCGGGACCATCAGGCCCCAGCATTTT. This gives the protein CASGLNTGTIRPQHF.